Included here is one T cell receptor (beta chain) sequence, with context. Germline V gene lookup returns CDR1 SGHDT and CDR2 YYEEEE. Trimming cost V 3 bases and J 6 bases, with 19 bases left between them. This CDR3 region has 15 residues. This record comes from a study of T cell changes during pregnancy in multiple sclerosis. The table came from immunoSEQ multiplex PCR; TCRdb's copy has only in-frame clones and leaves some out. The sample shows around 100,000 clones, about 92% of them seen only once. The sequence derives from a female donor with multiple sclerosis, enrolled in a pregnancy study. The V gene is TRBV5-6, the J gene TRBJ2-7; the D gene is possibly TRBD1 (5 bases). Sequenced material: peripheral blood, taken in the second trimester of pregnancy. The CDR3 DNA reads TGTGCCAGCAGCTCACTCCTAGGGGCAAATCTCGAGCAGTACTTC. Its protein is CASSSLLGANLEQYF.